This T cell receptor beta chain was observed in a study of blood T cell repertoires in COVID-19 (TCRdb year 2020). General notes on the study: Samples from collaborators originated in the United States, Italy and Spain and spanned both the acute and convalescent phases of COVID-19. The material from the prospective study consisted of cDNA or gDNA derived from T cells, B-cell-depleted T cells, or PBMCs. Deeply sampled blood TCRbeta repertoires from subjects exposed to, actively infected with, or recovered from COVID-19 were included in the dataset. A freely available public database, intended as a resource for researchers studying the immune response to SARS-CoV-2, is where the repertoires were released. The samples were drawn from the first 160 participants of the ongoing ImmuneRACE study and from 1,254 subjects provided by 6 global collaborators. A de-identified subject ID, COVID-19 status, age in years and sex were almost always included in the sample metadata. HLA class I and class II types, where available, came from metadata supplied by the sample provider rather than from assay-based typing.

What the work shows at the level of the full study, not this receptor alone: How much clinical and demographic metadata was included differed by source and by participant, and the metadata was provided uncurated.

Each collaborating institution followed its own protocols to collect whole blood in K2EDTA tubes. Collaborator samples were shipped for TCRbeta analysis as frozen whole blood, isolated PBMCs, or DNA extracted from either sample type. TCRbeta CDR3 regions were amplified from genomic DNA by means of the immunoSEQ Assay, a bias-controlled multiplex PCR. On the study's bioinformatics: Nucleated cell counts per sample were estimated from amplification of reference gene primers within the assay. Sequence reads were collapsed and filtered to measure the absolute abundance of every unique TCRbeta CDR3 rearrangement. Productive Simpson clonality was computed per sample as the square root of Simpson's diversity index over productive rearrangements. This is the immuneACCESS table as TCRdb keeps it, with only in-frame sequences that have V and J called. A part of the clones is gone; compared with another copy, unresolved V genes explain less than half, and the rest is unexplained. V and J calls and clone size are given by that table; D and trimming were obtained from the DNA. This sample holds 380,000 or so clones; 89% were observed only once. The ten largest account for 1% to 1.5% of the sample.

The CDR3 numbers 13 residues from cysteine through phenylalanine. Just CDR3 DNA is preserved here, 39 bases in frame from base 1. CDR1 and CDR2 were assigned from the germline V gene as MNHEY and SVGAGI. V is cut by 10 bases and J by 6 bases, and the space between the germline ends is 13 bases. Note on this clone: The antigen it binds to is not known. Base qualities are not provided; no much larger clone lies one nucleotide away.

Sequenced: peripheral blood. The chain uses TRBV6-5 and TRBJ1-6, with the D gene not confidently named. This receptor was obtained from a man aged 35 to 55 with acute or convalescent COVID-19. Here the CDR3 is given as CAIRREANSPLHF. The sequenced DNA is TGTGCCATCCGGAGGGAGGCTAATTCACCCCTCCACTTT.